Below are 5 T cell receptor beta chains sequenced from a single sample in a study of tumor-infiltrating lymphocytes in primary liver carcinoma. Production of TCR beta cDNA used approximately 480 ng total RNA together with a constant-region primer. Slightly modified ARM-PCR with three nested multiplex PCR rounds yielded TCR beta libraries. The study ran its first two PCR rounds for roughly 11 cycles each, using TRBV1-TRBV30 forward primers and a C-beta reverse primer. TCRdb fed the multiplex PCR reads into MiXCR, producing one record per CDR3 protein. The sample records about 320,000 distinct CDR3 sequences, 65% being singletons. RNA was extracted from whole blood without cell sorting, alongside germline DNA. Sequenced: peripheral blood. The receptors shown here come from a man aged 35 to 55 with primary liver carcinoma and hepatitis B virus infection.

As for this clonotype: This may come from a read error, since a much larger clone is one base off. This sequence joins TRBV12-3 or TRBV12-4 and TRBJ2-3, with a weak D call TRBD1 (6 bases). Trimming removed 10 bases at V and 1 base at J, with 15 bases between. The CDR3 spans 14 residues. CDR3 nucleotides: TGTGCCAACAATCTGGGGGCTGGCACAGATACGCAGTATTTT. Its translation: CANNLGAGTDTQYF.

About this clonotype itself: This may be a read error, as it is one base from a much larger clone. The V gene is TRBV12-3 or TRBV12-4, the J gene TRBJ2-7, with D possibly being TRBD1 (5 bases). The CDR3 covers 15 residues. Trimming stripped 4 bases from V and 3 bases from J, with 16 bases between. This CDR3 is CASSSKFRAYYEQYF. Here the CDR3 DNA reads TGTGCCAGCAGTTCAAAATTCAGGGCGTACTACGAGCAGTACTTC.

A remark on this clonotype: Its ends do not fully match the called genes, so a read error is possible. The chain carries TRBV28 and TRBJ1-5; no definite D call. This CDR3 has 15 amino acids. Per the germline V gene, CDR1 is MDHEN and CDR2 is SYDVKM. This chain's CDR3 is CASSLSGVRNQPQLF. The CDR3 nucleotides are TGTGCCAGCAGTTTATCCGGGGTTCGCAATCAGCCCCAGCTTTTT.

The sample holds a few counts of this clonotype. J is TRBJ1-1 and V is TRBV7-8, with 8 bases that match TRBD1. CDR3 length equals 15 residues. CDR1 and CDR2 from the germline V gene are SGHVS and FQNEAQ. V lost 5 bases and J lost 0; bases outside the gene matches: 5. CDR3 protein: CASSREGQVNTEAFF. CDR3 coding DNA: TGTGCCAGCAGCCGGGAGGGACAGGTGAACACTGAAGCTTTCTTT.

On this clonotype: The junction departs from germline at one end; a sequencing error may be responsible. This chain connects TRBV6-5 to TRBJ2-3; D might be TRBD2 (6 bases). The CDR3 is made up of 15 amino acids. Germline lookup yields CDR1 MNHEY and CDR2 SVGAGI. This chain's CDR3 is CTSRAPGVVTDTQYF. The CDR3 nucleotides read TGTACCAGCCGAGCTCCGGGGGTTGTCACAGATACGCAGTATTTT.